Following are 9 T cell receptor beta chains from one sample sequenced in a study of CXCR3-negative and CXCR3-positive naive CD8 T cells (dated by TCRdb to between 2018 and 2020). The study at large found these results: TRB CDR3s from CXCR3-positive naive cells showed higher hydrophobicity (lower Kidera factor 4), lower energy, and higher strength and volume indices than CXCR3-negative naive cells.

The sample was run on a NextSeq 550. The Human TCR Profiling Kit (MiLaboratory) was used to make UMI-labeled 5' RACE TRB cDNA libraries. Each entry corresponds to one CDR3 protein sequence from reads that TCRdb reprocessed, and DNA is not given. This sample's records show about 89,000 distinct CDR3 sequences. The leading ten clones occupy roughly 0.99% of the sample. The antigens these receptors bind are not known. Sequenced sample: naive CXCR3+ CD8+ T cells from blood. The label giving this sample's cell subset or site can be read as: CD45RO-CCR7+CD27+CD95- naive CD8+ T cells expressing CXCR3 (TNR3+). The receptors shown here come from a human donor in good health. Some clones in this sample may be carry-over from other donors' samples.

V and J are TRBV2 and TRBJ2-7; TCRdb picks TRBD2, but there is no DNA to check that call. This CDR3 spans 14 amino acids. The germline V gene has CDR1 SNHLY and CDR2 FYNNEI. CDR3 region: CASTGLAGLYEQYF.

V is TRBV7-6 and J is TRBJ2-5; the D call from TCRdb, TRBD1, cannot be confirmed without DNA. CDR1 and CDR2 from the germline V gene are SGHVS and FNYEAQ. The CDR3 sequence is 13 residues long. The CDR3 reads CASSLGDPWAQYF.

The rearrangement links TRBV25-1 to TRBJ2-1; TCRdb calls TRBD1, which cannot be checked without DNA. The CDR3 runs 14 residues. CDR1 and CDR2 from the germline V gene are MGHDK and SYGVNS. CDR3 in amino acids: CASQRTGDYNEQFF.

The genes are TRBV29-1 and TRBJ1-1; TCRdb designates TRBD1, a call that cannot be tested without DNA. Germline assignment: CDR1 SQVTM and CDR2 ANQGSEA. CDR3 length equals 13 residues. CDR3: CSDGGGLNTEAFF.

The V gene is TRBV10-3, the J gene TRBJ2-5; TCRdb outputs TRBD2, but without DNA this stays unchecked. The germline gives CDR1 ENHRY, CDR2 SYGVKD. The CDR3 loop spans 17 amino acids. This CDR3 is CAISGGRTSGYQETQYF.

The chain employs TRBV28 and TRBJ1-6. CDR1 and CDR2 from the germline V gene are MDHEN and SYDVKM. The CDR3 spans 13 residues. CDR3 sequence: CASRGSYNSPLHF.

The chain combines TRBV14 with TRBJ2-1; without DNA, the TCRdb call of TRBD2 cannot be checked. The CDR3 totals 18 residues. Germline values: CDR1 SGHDN, CDR2 FVKESK. CDR3 sequence reads: CASSPGTSGGRPYNEQFF.

The chain has TRBV9 and TRBJ2-2; without DNA, the TCRdb call of TRBD2 cannot be checked. The V gene's germline CDR1 is SGDLS and CDR2 YYNGEE. CDR3 length: 14 amino acids. This CDR3 reads CASSGGSGTGELFF.

The V and J genes are TRBV4-2 and TRBJ1-3. The length of the CDR3 is 15 residues. CDR1 is LGHNA, CDR2 YNFKEQ, per germline. The CDR3 sequence is CASSPGRNSGNTIYF.